The next 14 T cell receptor beta chains were all read from a single sample in a study of blood T cell repertoires in COVID-19. Assay: immunoSEQ multiplex PCR; the TCRdb copy retains only in-frame clones and omits some. Of 150,000 to 200,000 clones in the sample, around nine tenths were seen once. Material: peripheral blood. The receptor set was obtained from a man aged 35 to 55 with active or convalescent COVID-19.

The chain carries TRBV2 and TRBJ2-4; 8 nucleotides match TRBD1. Per germline, CDR1 SNHLY and CDR2 FYNNEI. The CDR3 runs 14 residues. V lost 8 bases and J lost 3; bases outside the gene matches: 6. CDR3 amino acids: CASLLTGGKNIQYF. The CDR3 coding sequence is TGTGCCAGCCTACTTACAGGGGGCAAAAACATTCAGTACTTC. Full variable domain (remainder filled in from reference TRBV2 and TRBJ2-4): EPEVTQTPSHQVTQMGQEVILRCVPISNHLYFYWYRQILGQKVEFLVSFYNNEISEKSEIFDDQFSVERPDGSNFTLKIRSTKLEDSAMYFCASLLTGGKNIQYFGAGTRLSVL.

This clone was recorded a few times. In DNA, the CDR3 is TGCGCCAGCAGTGAGTACCCCGGGACAACTAATGAAAAACTGTTTTTT. This translates into CASSEYPGTTNEKLFF. This chain joins TRBV10-1 and TRBJ1-4; D gene unclear. Germline V lookup: CDR1 WNHNN, CDR2 SYGVQD (reference sequence). The V and J ends lost 1 base and 0 bases respectively, with 9 bases between them. There are 16 residues in the CDR3.

The chain joins TRBV6-2 or TRBV6-3 to TRBJ1-5, with a possible D match to TRBD1 (5 bases). Germline CDR1 reads MNHEY; CDR2 reads SVGEGT. Trimming shortened V by 2 bases and J by 6 bases, and 8 bases separated the two germline ends. The CDR3 has 13 residues. The CDR3: CASSYKGSQPQHF. In nucleotides, the CDR3 is TGTGCCAGCAGTTACAAGGGGTCTCAGCCCCAGCATTTT.

Notes on this clone: The identical CDR3 is also encoded by other nucleotide sequences in the sample. The V and J genes are TRBV18 and TRBJ1-2; 8 bases fit TRBD1. This CDR3 has 13 amino acids. Germline V gene lookup returns CDR1 KGHSH and CDR2 LQKENI. J was trimmed by 3 bases and V by 6 bases; bases with no gene match: 3. CDR3 DNA sequence: TGTGCCAGCTCCCCGACAGGGGACTATGGCTACACCTTC. This translates into CASSPTGDYGYTF. The full variable domain, completed using reference TRBV18 and TRBJ1-2, is NAGVMQNPRHLVRRRGQEARLRCSPMKGHSHVYWYRQLPEEGLKFMVYLQKENIIDESGMPKERFSAEFPKEGPSILRIQQVVRGDSAAYFCASSPTGDYGYTFGSGTRLTVV.

The chain employs TRBV5-1 and TRBJ1-4, with D tentatively TRBD1 (6 bases). The CDR3 runs 14 residues. CDR1 is SGHRS, CDR2 YFSETQ, per germline. Trimming removed 1 base at V and 6 bases at J, with 10 bases between. CDR3 DNA sequence: TGCGCCAGCAGCTTGACAGGGTTGGATGAAAAACTGTTTTTT. It specifies CASSLTGLDEKLFF. The full variable domain, its missing parts supplied by reference TRBV5-1 and TRBJ1-4, is KAGVTQTPRYLIKTRGQQVTLSCSPISGHRSVSWYQQTPGQGLQFLFEYFSETQRNKGNFPGRFSGRQFSNSRSEMNVSTLELGDSALYLCASSLTGLDEKLFFGSGTQLSVL.

J is TRBJ2-1 and V is TRBV7-6, with D tentatively TRBD2 (6 bases). The germline V gene encodes CDR1 SGHVS and CDR2 FNYEAQ. Between the trimmed V and J ends, which lost 5 bases and 0 bases, there was a span of 14 bases. This CDR3 has 16 amino acids. The CDR3 loop is CASSRGLLSSYNEQFF. The DNA of the CDR3 is TGTGCCAGCAGCAGGGGACTGCTGAGCTCCTACAATGAGCAGTTCTTC.

This chain uses TRBV4-1 with TRBJ1-1; 7 bases map to TRBD1. V was clipped by 5 bases and J by 2 bases; unmatched bases: 5. This CDR3 is 14 amino acids long. Germline CDR1 reads MGHRA; CDR2 reads YSYEKL. Written as DNA, the CDR3 is TGCGCCAGCAGCAACAGGGGTCCCAACACTGAAGCTTTCTTT. Protein sequence: CASSNRGPNTEAFF.

This chain links TRBV24-1 with TRBJ2-6, with TRBD1 as a possible D gene (6 bases). V lost 4 bases and J 2 bases, leaving 11 bases between the germline ends. The CDR3 contains 16 residues. Per germline, CDR1 KGHDR and CDR2 SFDVKD. CDR3 sequence (DNA): TGTGCCACCAGTGACCAGGACAGTACTGGGGCCAACGTCCTGACTTTC. Translated, it gives CATSDQDSTGANVLTF.

The chain carries TRBV30 and TRBJ2-5, with 10 bases fitting TRBD2. J was trimmed by 1 base and V by 3 bases; bases with no gene match: 11. CDR1 and CDR2 (germline): GTSNPN, SVGIG (reference sequence). The CDR3 totals 17 residues. CDR3 residues: CAWSHQGSGGFQETQYF. For the CDR3, the DNA is TGTGCCTGGAGCCACCAAGGTAGCGGGGGGTTCCAAGAGACCCAGTACTTC.

J is TRBJ1-6 and V is TRBV2; D is perhaps TRBD1 (6 bases). Trimming cost V 4 bases and J 9 bases, with 10 bases left between them. CDR3 length equals 13 residues. CDR1 and CDR2 from the germline V gene are SNHLY and FYNNEI. The chain's CDR3 is CASSGGLGSPLHF. CDR3 nucleotides: TGTGCCAGCAGTGGGGGGCTGGGTTCACCCCTCCACTTT.

CDR3 residues: CASSSPPGGSQETQYF. CDR3 nucleotide sequence: TGTGCCAGCAGCTCCCCACCTGGCGGGAGTCAAGAGACCCAGTACTTC. The V gene is TRBV5-4, the J gene TRBJ2-5, with 7 positions matching TRBD2. The CDR3 consists of 16 residues. J was trimmed by 2 bases and V by 3 bases; bases with no gene match: 10. CDR1 is SGHNT and CDR2 is YYREEE in the germline V gene (reference sequence).

The rearrangement links TRBV6-5 to TRBJ1-6; weak D call: TRBD1 (5 bases). This CDR3 comprises 14 residues. V lost 6 bases to trimming and J lost 9 bases, with 15 bases between them. Germline CDR1 is MNHEY and CDR2 is SVGAGI. In DNA, the CDR3 is TGTGCCAGCAGACACCCCGGGGGGAGTTCACCCCTCCACTTT. This translates into CASRHPGGSSPLHF.

This rearrangement joins TRBV19 to TRBJ2-7; 9 bases are a match to TRBD1. V trimming: 6 bases; J trimming: 6 bases; junction bases outside the gene matches: 12. The V gene's germline CDR1 is LNHDA and CDR2 SQIVND (reference sequence). The CDR3 covers 15 residues. The CDR3: CASSEEGQGLSEQYF. The DNA for the CDR3 is TGTGCCAGTAGCGAGGAGGGACAGGGCTTATCCGAGCAGTACTTC.

The chain uses TRBV7-2 and TRBJ1-1; unclear D gene. The CDR3 covers 13 residues. The V gene's germline CDR1 is SGHTA and CDR2 FQGNSA. With 1 base removed from V and 0 bases from J, the gap between germline ends came to 3 bases. The CDR3 region is CASSLGMNTEAFF. CDR3 coding DNA: TGTGCCAGCAGCTTAGGTATGAACACTGAAGCTTTCTTT.